The 8 T cell receptor beta chains below all came from one sample that was sequenced in a study of cytomegalovirus exposure and HLA in healthy donors. Primers for the PCR totalled 60 Vbeta and 13 Jbeta. The table came from immunoSEQ multiplex PCR; TCRdb's copy has only in-frame clones and leaves some out. Among more than 150,000 clones listed, approximately 85% were seen once. Sequencing was carried out using PBMCs. The receptor set was obtained from a woman aged 18-29 years in good health and CMV-seronegative.

This chain links TRBV2 with TRBJ2-7; a possible D gene is TRBD2 (6 bases). Germline lookup yields CDR1 SNHLY and CDR2 FYNNEI. The CDR3 covers 13 residues. Trimming removed 6 bases from V and 2 bases from J, with 11 bases in between. The CDR3 region has the DNA TGTGCCAGCAGGAGTCTAGCGACCTACGAGCAGTACTTC. This sequence encodes CASRSLATYEQYF.

J is TRBJ2-2 and V is TRBV6-5; D is ambiguous. The CDR3 totals 13 residues. Trimming pared 5 bases from V and 3 bases from J, leaving 7 bases between. The germline V gene has CDR1 MNHEY and CDR2 SVGAGI. CDR3 in amino acids: CASSTGYTGELFF. CDR3 DNA: TGTGCCAGCAGTACCGGGTACACCGGGGAGCTGTTTTTT.

J is TRBJ1-3 and V is TRBV6-6; 9 bases match TRBD1. The CDR3 is 15 residues long. Germline V gives CDR1 MNHNY, CDR2 SVGAGI (reference sequence). The V segment lost 5 bases and the J segment 2 bases; nucleotides outside the gene matches: 4. The CDR3 region has the DNA TGTGCCAGCAGTCGCAGACAGGGGGCTGGAAACACCATATATTTT. Translated: CASSRRQGAGNTIYF.

The CDR3 DNA is TGCAGCGCAGGGGGTAGCAATCAGCCCCAGCATTTT. Translation: CSAGGSNQPQHF. The V call is TRBV29-1, the J call TRBJ1-5; 7 nucleotides align to TRBD1. Germline V gene data show CDR1 as SQVTM and CDR2 as ANQGSEA. The CDR3 sequence is 12 residues long. The V segment lost 7 bases and the J segment 0 bases; nucleotides outside the gene matches: 0.

The rearrangement uses TRBV2 and TRBJ1-5, with D unclear. CDR1 SNHLY and CDR2 FYNNEI come from the germline V gene. Trimming left V 4 bases short and J 4 bases short, with 8 bases between. The CDR3 is made up of 13 amino acids. This CDR3 is CASSAPVNQPQHF. DNA of the CDR3: TGTGCCAGCAGTGCACCAGTAAATCAGCCCCAGCATTTT.

The V gene is TRBV5-6, the J gene TRBJ1-5; D may be TRBD1 (6 bases). CDR1 and CDR2 (germline): SGHDT, YYEEEE. V lost 1 base and J 5 bases, leaving 16 bases between the germline ends. The CDR3 has 16 residues. The CDR3 reads CASSLPNARGDQPQHF. CDR3 DNA sequence: TGTGCCAGCAGCTTGCCTAATGCCAGGGGAGATCAGCCCCAGCATTTT.

This chain uses TRBV4-1 with TRBJ1-5, with unresolved D. This CDR3 has 16 amino acids. Germline assignment: CDR1 MGHRA and CDR2 YSYEKL. Trimming removed 0 bases from V and 2 bases from J, with 11 bases in between. The CDR3 DNA follows: TGCGCCAGCAGCCAAGAATCGAGGGTACGCAATCAGCCCCAGCATTTT. It codes for CASSQESRVRNQPQHF.

This rearrangement joins TRBV2 to TRBJ1-5; TRBD1 matches at 12 bases. This CDR3 spans 17 amino acids. V gave up 6 bases and J gave up 5 bases; unmatched junction bases: 11. Germline V gene lookup returns CDR1 SNHLY and CDR2 FYNNEI. CDR3 sequence reads: CASRRGPGDRGHQPQHF. The CDR3 region has the DNA TGTGCCAGCAGGAGGGGGCCGGGGGACAGGGGGCATCAGCCCCAGCATTTT.